This T cell receptor (beta chain) is drawn from a study of blood T cell repertoires in COVID-19. Background on the study: In each case, the material was cDNA or gDNA derived from T cells, B-cell-depleted T cells, or PBMCs.

The germline CDR1 and CDR2 sequences are MNHEY and SVGEGT. This CDR3 contains 15 residues. Trimming cost V 5 bases and J 2 bases; bases outside gene matches: 6. A note on this clone: Different DNA sequences within this sample yield the same CDR3.

The assay was immunoSEQ multiplex PCR, and TCRdb's table has in-frame clones only and misses some. Of approximately 250,000 clones listed, around 80% were seen once; the top ten hold roughly 4%. This TCR derives from a young man with acute COVID-19. This chain joins TRBV6-2 or TRBV6-3 and TRBJ2-3, with TRBD1 matching over 8 bases. Sequenced input: PBMCs or T cells enriched from blood (not recorded which). The CDR3 bases are TGTGCCAGCAGTAGCGACAGGGGTTTCACAGATACGCAGTATTTT. Translation: CASSSDRGFTDTQYF.